A selection of T cell receptor beta chains follows, all from one sample in a study of cytomegalovirus exposure and HLA in healthy donors. Profiled with immunoSEQ multiplex PCR; TCRdb holds only in-frame clones, not every one. In the table there are about 190,000 clones, 84% of which are singletons. The sequencing input was PBMCs. These receptors were taken from a woman between 45 and 60 years old in good health and CMV-seropositive. CDR3s include the opening cysteine and the closing phenylalanine or tryptophan. The order of the fields is CDR3 protein, CDR3 DNA, clone size, J gene, V gene, D gene. The D gene is left open where the match is weak. Clone sizes are given selectively: once, few, many, or a class where the clone is expanded.

CDR3 protein: CASSVGVAAHNEQFF
CDR3 DNA: TGTGCCAGCAGTGTTGGAGTAGCGGCCCACAATGAGCAGTTCTTC
clone size: NA
J gene: TRBJ2-1
V gene: TRBV6-4
D gene: NA

CDR3 protein: CASSWRGQGDEQYF
CDR3 DNA: TGTGCCAGCAGCTGGAGGGGACAGGGGGACGAGCAGTACTTC
clone size: NA
J gene: TRBJ2-7
V gene: TRBV7-3
D gene: TRBD1

CDR3 protein: CASSLSQGNEQYF
CDR3 DNA: TGTGCCAGCAGTTTATCACAGGGGAACGAGCAGTACTTC
clone size: NA
J gene: TRBJ2-7
V gene: TRBV27
D gene: TRBD1

CDR3 protein: CASRLATGGSGELFF
CDR3 DNA: TGCGCCAGCAGACTGGCGACAGGGGGGTCCGGGGAGCTGTTTTTT
clone size: once
J gene: TRBJ2-2
V gene: TRBV5-1
D gene: TRBD1

CDR3 protein: CASSQDRDSNEKLFF
CDR3 DNA: TGCGCCAGCAGCCAAGATCGGGACTCGAATGAAAAACTGTTTTTT
clone size: NA
J gene: TRBJ1-4
V gene: TRBV4-3
D gene: NA

CDR3 protein: CASSSRGWGTEAFF
CDR3 DNA: TGTGCCAGCAGTTCCAGGGGATGGGGCACTGAAGCTTTCTTT
clone size: NA
J gene: TRBJ1-1
V gene: TRBV27
D gene: NA

CDR3 protein: CASSSQGYTNEKLFF
CDR3 DNA: TGTGCCAGCAGCTCACAGGGGTATACTAATGAAAAACTGTTTTTT
clone size: few
J gene: TRBJ1-4
V gene: TRBV5-6
D gene: TRBD1

CDR3 protein: CASSLRGGGGYTF
CDR3 DNA: TGTGCCAGCAGTTTGCGCGGGGGCGGCGGCTACACCTTC
clone size: NA
J gene: TRBJ1-2
V gene: TRBV28
D gene: NA

CDR3 protein: CASSFHRFGEQYF
CDR3 DNA: TGTGCCAGCAGCTTCCATCGGTTCGGCGAGCAGTACTTC
clone size: NA
J gene: TRBJ2-7
V gene: TRBV5-6
D gene: NA

CDR3 protein: CASSPDRGVSYEQYF
CDR3 DNA: TGTGCCAGCAGCCCAGACAGGGGGGTTTCCTACGAGCAGTACTTC
clone size: NA
J gene: TRBJ2-7
V gene: TRBV7-9
D gene: TRBD1

CDR3 protein: CASSLAEGVKNYGYTF
CDR3 DNA: TGTGCCAGCAGCTTGGCCGAAGGGGTCAAAAACTATGGCTACACCTTC
clone size: NA
J gene: TRBJ1-2
V gene: TRBV5-5
D gene: NA

CDR3 protein: CASSERGGASYGYTF
CDR3 DNA: TGTGCCAGCAGTGAACGGGGGGGGGCCAGCTATGGCTACACCTTC
clone size: few
J gene: TRBJ1-2
V gene: TRBV6-1
D gene: NA

CDR3 protein: CASSLGLLREQYF
CDR3 DNA: TGTGCCAGCAGCTTAGGCCTATTAAGAGAGCAGTACTTC
clone size: once
J gene: TRBJ2-7
V gene: TRBV7-2
D gene: NA

CDR3 protein: CASSDKLGGASDEQFF
CDR3 DNA: TGTGCCAGCAGCGATAAGTTGGGGGGGGCAAGCGATGAGCAGTTCTTC
clone size: NA
J gene: TRBJ2-1
V gene: TRBV11-1
D gene: NA

CDR3 protein: CASSVGTNSYEQYF
CDR3 DNA: TGTGCCAGCAGCGTAGGGACTAACTCCTACGAGCAGTACTTC
clone size: once
J gene: TRBJ2-7
V gene: TRBV9
D gene: NA

CDR3 protein: CASSLAYRDSPLHF
CDR3 DNA: TGTGCCAGCAGCTTAGCATACAGGGATTCACCCCTCCACTTT
clone size: NA
J gene: TRBJ1-6
V gene: TRBV7-2
D gene: NA

CDR3 protein: CASSLAGKYGYTF
CDR3 DNA: TGTGCCAGCAGTTTGGCGGGAAAGTATGGCTACACCTTC
clone size: once
J gene: TRBJ1-2
V gene: TRBV28
D gene: NA

CDR3 protein: CATKGDSSGNTIYF
CDR3 DNA: TGTGCCACCAAGGGGGATAGCTCTGGAAACACCATATATTTT
clone size: NA
J gene: TRBJ1-3
V gene: TRBV6-6
D gene: NA

CDR3 protein: CASSVVTSGGAGELFF
CDR3 DNA: TGTGCCAGCAGCGTAGTGACTAGCGGGGGGGCCGGGGAGCTGTTTTTT
clone size: NA
J gene: TRBJ2-2
V gene: TRBV9
D gene: TRBD2

CDR3 protein: CASSQEAASNQPQHF
CDR3 DNA: TGCGCCAGCAGCCAAGAGGCGGCTAGCAATCAGCCCCAGCATTTT
clone size: NA
J gene: TRBJ1-5
V gene: TRBV4-3
D gene: NA

CDR3 protein: CASSQDISTDTQYF
CDR3 DNA: TGCGCCAGCAGCCAAGATATAAGCACAGATACGCAGTATTTT
clone size: NA
J gene: TRBJ2-3
V gene: TRBV4-3
D gene: NA

CDR3 protein: CASSQSELELEEAFF
CDR3 DNA: TGTGCCAGCAGCCAGTCGGAGCTTGAGCTGGAGGAAGCTTTCTTT
clone size: once
J gene: TRBJ1-1
V gene: TRBV14
D gene: NA

CDR3 protein: CASTQDIYNEQFF
CDR3 DNA: TGTGCCAGTACCCAGGACATTTACAATGAGCAGTTCTTC
clone size: NA
J gene: TRBJ2-1
V gene: TRBV19
D gene: NA

CDR3 protein: CASSTRQMGYNEQFF
CDR3 DNA: TGTGCCAGCAGCACTCGACAGATGGGATACAATGAGCAGTTCTTC
clone size: NA
J gene: TRBJ2-1
V gene: TRBV11-2
D gene: NA

CDR3 protein: CASSTGLAGGYEQYF
CDR3 DNA: TGCGCCAGCAGCACGGGACTAGCGGGGGGCTACGAGCAGTACTTC
clone size: NA
J gene: TRBJ2-7
V gene: TRBV5-1
D gene: TRBD2

CDR3 protein: CASSIQGSGTDTQYF
CDR3 DNA: TGTGCCAGTAGTATCCAGGGGAGTGGCACAGATACGCAGTATTTT
clone size: few
J gene: TRBJ2-3
V gene: TRBV19
D gene: NA

CDR3 protein: CASSLSGLVDTGELFF
CDR3 DNA: TGTGCCAGCAGCTTATCAGGACTAGTCGACACCGGGGAGCTGTTTTTT
clone size: NA
J gene: TRBJ2-2
V gene: TRBV7-2
D gene: TRBD2

CDR3 protein: CASSLLLAGVNTGELFF
CDR3 DNA: TGTGCCAGCAGCTTACTACTAGCGGGGGTGAACACCGGGGAGCTGTTTTTT
clone size: NA
J gene: TRBJ2-2
V gene: TRBV7-8
D gene: TRBD2

CDR3 protein: CASSERNGYTF
CDR3 DNA: TGTGCCAGCAGTGAGCGGAATGGCTACACCTTC
clone size: NA
J gene: TRBJ1-2
V gene: TRBV6-1
D gene: NA

CDR3 protein: CASRRGGTNEKLFF
CDR3 DNA: TGTGCTAGTAGACGGGGAGGAACTAATGAAAAACTGTTTTTT
clone size: NA
J gene: TRBJ1-4
V gene: TRBV28
D gene: NA

CDR3 protein: CASSGQGYGYTF
CDR3 DNA: TGTGCCAGCAGCGGACAGGGCTATGGCTACACCTTC
clone size: NA
J gene: TRBJ1-2
V gene: TRBV6-5
D gene: TRBD1

CDR3 protein: CASKGTSVSDTQYF
CDR3 DNA: TGTGCCAGTAAGGGGACTAGCGTGTCAGATACGCAGTATTTT
clone size: NA
J gene: TRBJ2-3
V gene: TRBV19
D gene: TRBD2

CDR3 protein: CASSPNLGQADYGYTF
CDR3 DNA: TGTGCCAGCTCACCGAACCTTGGACAGGCTGACTATGGCTACACCTTC
clone size: NA
J gene: TRBJ1-2
V gene: TRBV18
D gene: TRBD1

CDR3 protein: CASINSGQYSPLHF
CDR3 DNA: TGTGCCAGCATCAATTCGGGACAGTATTCACCCCTCCACTTT
clone size: NA
J gene: TRBJ1-6
V gene: TRBV21-1
D gene: NA

CDR3 protein: CASSPNPTGGSGNTIYF
CDR3 DNA: TGCGCCAGCAGCCCCAACCCAACAGGGGGCTCTGGAAACACCATATATTTT
clone size: NA
J gene: TRBJ1-3
V gene: TRBV4-1
D gene: TRBD1

CDR3 protein: CASNLGTSDYNEQFF
CDR3 DNA: TGTGCCAGCAACTTAGGGACTAGCGACTACAATGAGCAGTTCTTC
clone size: NA
J gene: TRBJ2-1
V gene: TRBV7-9
D gene: TRBD2

CDR3 protein: CASSRGPTGSPYEQYF
CDR3 DNA: TGTGCCAGTAGTAGAGGGCCGACAGGGTCCCCCTACGAGCAGTACTTC
clone size: NA
J gene: TRBJ2-7
V gene: TRBV19
D gene: TRBD1

CDR3 protein: CASSLGTGGNTEAFF
CDR3 DNA: TGCGCCAGCAGCTTGGGGACAGGAGGGAACACTGAAGCTTTCTTT
clone size: NA
J gene: TRBJ1-1
V gene: TRBV5-1
D gene: TRBD1

CDR3 protein: CASSRPGLLNTEAFF
CDR3 DNA: TGCGCCAGCAGCCGACCCGGACTTTTGAACACTGAAGCTTTCTTT
clone size: once
J gene: TRBJ1-1
V gene: TRBV5-1
D gene: NA

CDR3 protein: CASSPGGIHYEQYF
CDR3 DNA: TGTGCCAGCTCACCAGGGGGGATACATTACGAGCAGTACTTC
clone size: NA
J gene: TRBJ2-7
V gene: TRBV18
D gene: NA

CDR3 protein: CASSTRGTGELFF
CDR3 DNA: TGTGCCAGCAGCACCCGGGGAACCGGGGAGCTGTTTTTT
clone size: NA
J gene: TRBJ2-2
V gene: TRBV9
D gene: NA

CDR3 protein: CASSVRQDTGELFF
CDR3 DNA: TGTGCCAGCAGTGTTCGACAGGACACCGGGGAGCTGTTTTTT
clone size: once
J gene: TRBJ2-2
V gene: TRBV6-1
D gene: NA

CDR3 protein: CASSLDLRQPQHF
CDR3 DNA: TGTGCCAGCAGCTTAGATCTGCGTCAGCCCCAGCATTTT
clone size: NA
J gene: TRBJ1-5
V gene: TRBV11-2
D gene: NA